This T cell receptor beta chain is from a study of identical twins. On this clonotype: Its specificity is unknown.

Germline V gene sequence: CDR1 SGHDT, CDR2 YYEEEE. Trimming pared 2 bases from V and 2 bases from J, leaving 8 bases between. The CDR3 totals 14 residues. Study results and caveats: Invariant MAIT and iNKT cells may have partly biased zero-insertion analyses.

Template switching added a universal primer binding site, and final cDNA carried unique molecular identifiers. MiXCR was run by TCRdb on the 5' RACE reads, yielding one entry per CDR3 protein. The sample carries 350,000 to 400,000 distinct CDR3 sequences, roughly 9% recorded once. The receptor's source is a woman aged 45 to 65 in good health. The V call is TRBV5-6, the J call TRBJ1-3; possible D gene TRBD1, 5 bases. The sequenced sample was naive T cells sorted from blood. CDR3 in amino acids: CASSFGATGNTIYF. In DNA, the CDR3 is TGTGCCAGCAGCTTCGGGGCGACTGGAAACACCATATATTTT. Filled out from reference TRBV5-6 and TRBJ1-3, the complete variable domain reads DAGVTQSPTHLIKTRGQQVTLRCSPKSGHDTVSWYQQALGQGPQFIFQYYEEEERQRGNFPDRFSGHQFPNYSSELNVNALLLGDSALYLCASSFGATGNTIYFGEGSWLTVV.